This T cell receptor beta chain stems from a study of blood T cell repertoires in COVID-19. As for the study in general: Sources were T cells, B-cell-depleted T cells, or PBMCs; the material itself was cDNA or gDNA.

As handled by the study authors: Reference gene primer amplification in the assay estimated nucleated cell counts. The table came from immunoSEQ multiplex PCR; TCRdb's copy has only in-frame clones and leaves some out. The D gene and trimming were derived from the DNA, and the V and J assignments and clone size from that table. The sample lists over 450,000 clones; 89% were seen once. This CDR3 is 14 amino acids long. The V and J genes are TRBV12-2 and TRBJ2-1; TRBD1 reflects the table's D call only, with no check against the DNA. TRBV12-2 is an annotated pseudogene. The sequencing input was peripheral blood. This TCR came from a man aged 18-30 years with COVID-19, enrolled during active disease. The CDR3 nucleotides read TGTGCAAGTCGCTTAGAATCATCAAACAATGAGCAGTTCTTC. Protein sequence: CASRLESSNNEQFF.